These 5 T cell receptor beta chains share one sample of origin, sequenced in a study of blood T cell repertoires in COVID-19. Data came from immunoSEQ multiplex PCR; TCRdb stores just in-frame clones and leaves some out. The sample lists 80,000 or so clones, roughly 87% occurring once. Input material: peripheral blood. These receptors were taken from a man aged 80 or over with acute or convalescent COVID-19.

This clone was observed a few times. This chain links TRBV12-3 or TRBV12-4 with TRBJ1-2, with 7 nucleotides matching TRBD1. Trimming at V came to 5 bases and at J to 4 bases, leaving 4 bases not matched to a gene. The CDR3 spans 13 residues. Here the CDR3 DNA reads TGTGCCAGCAGTCCGAGGACAGGCTATGGCTACACCTTC. Its protein product is CASSPRTGYGYTF.

This chain joins TRBV5-4 and TRBJ1-4, with D possibly TRBD1 on 5 matching bases. Germline V gives CDR1 SGHNT, CDR2 YYREEE (reference sequence). This CDR3 has 17 amino acids. V gave up 2 bases and J gave up 1 base, with 15 bases separating them. The DNA for the CDR3 is TGTGCCAGCAGCTTTGGGGCAGGGTGGGGAACTAATGAAAAACTGTTTTTT. Protein sequence: CASSFGAGWGTNEKLFF.

The chain links TRBV5-6 to TRBJ1-2; D is undetermined. The CDR3 has 13 residues. V was clipped by 1 base and J by 8 bases, with 12 bases between them. The germline CDR1 and CDR2 sequences are SGHDT and YYEEEE. The CDR3 bases are TGTGCCAGCAGCTTGACCGGGAATAGCGGCTACACCTTC. This gives the protein CASSLTGNSGYTF. The variable domain in full, completed from reference TRBV5-6 and TRBJ1-2, reads DAGVTQSPTHLIKTRGQQVTLRCSPKSGHDTVSWYQQALGQGPQFIFQYYEEEERQRGNFPDRFSGHQFPNYSSELNVNALLLGDSALYLCASSLTGNSGYTFGSGTRLTVV.

The chain couples TRBV3-1 (or the pseudogene TRBV3-2) to TRBJ2-7, with a weak D call TRBD1 (6 bases). Trimming cost V 2 bases and J 2 bases, with 13 bases left between them. This CDR3 is built from 15 residues. The V gene's germline CDR1 is LGHDT and CDR2 YNNKEL (reference sequence). The DNA for the CDR3 is TGTGCCAGCAGCCAACAGGGGTCGGAGCCCTACGAGCAGTACTTC. Its protein product is CASSQQGSEPYEQYF.

J is TRBJ2-7 and V is TRBV7-9; 10 bases match TRBD1. The CDR3 extends over 15 amino acids. Germline trimming cut 8 bases from V and 3 bases from J; bases unmatched to any gene: 10. Germline assignment: CDR1 SEHNR and CDR2 FQNEAQ (reference sequence). The CDR3 region is CASASPTGGIYEQYF. In nucleotides, the CDR3 is TGTGCCAGCGCGTCGCCGACAGGGGGCATCTACGAGCAGTACTTC.